The source of this T cell receptor beta chain is a study of T-cell reconstitution after alpha-beta-depleted transplantation in children. This clonotype was recorded a few times. Preparation of the TCRbeta library used unique molecular identifiers. TCRdb re-called the PCR reads through MiXCR, storing one row per CDR3 protein. The data show hundreds of thousands of distinct CDR3 sequences, 16% seen once. The specimen was PBMCs from the stem cell graft donor, collected from the stem cell graft. The clonotype comes from a human donor who donated a stem cell graft to a child with acute myeloid leukemia.

The CDR3 spells CASSSPVEQFF. DNA for the CDR3: TGTGCCAGCAGTTCTCCGGTTGAGCAGTTCTTC. This sequence joins TRBV6-4 and TRBJ2-1, with D unclear. Trimming pared 5 bases from V and 9 bases from J, leaving 8 bases between. CDR3 size: 11 residues. CDR1 is MRHNA, CDR2 SNTAGT, per germline.